The clone carrying this T cell receptor beta chain occurred many times. The antigen is unknown. Unique molecular identifiers tagged the TCRbeta library. MiXCR, applied by TCRdb to the PCR reads, yields one record per CDR3 protein. This table holds several thousand distinct CDR3 sequences, 4% to 5.5% found once. This sample was included in a study of T-cell reconstitution after alpha-beta-depleted transplantation in children. Germline V CDR1 and CDR2: LGHNA, YNFKEQ. The CDR3 spans 15 residues. The J segment lost 5 bases and the V segment lost 2 bases, leaving 3 bases of the junction unmatched. Study results and caveats: Counts and diversity of T cells one year after transplant came mostly from newly produced T cells. Surviving recipient T cells and thymic progenitors underlay high day-60 TCRbeta diversity in some patients.

The starting material was PBMCs, mostly from graft donor cells, obtained 180 days after TCRalphabeta/CD19-depleted stem cell transplant. V and J are TRBV4-2 and TRBJ2-5, with 12 bases that match TRBD2. The clonotype was recovered from a child in the first two years of life who had a stem cell transplant for acute myeloid leukemia, so the T cells may come from the graft donor. The CDR3 region has the DNA TGTGCCAGCAGCCAACTAGCGGGAGGGCCGGAGACCCAGTACTTC. Its translation: CASSQLAGGPETQYF.